The rows below give T cell receptor beta chains drawn from one sample of a study of cytomegalovirus exposure and HLA in healthy donors. Repertoires were generated with immunoSEQ multiplex PCR, while TCRdb's copy carries only in-frame clones and drops some. The table includes 190,000 or so clones, 82% detected once. The material sequenced was PBMCs. The receptors shown here come from a woman between 50 and 59 years old in good health and CMV-seropositive. Both conserved end residues are trimmed from each CDR3. The D gene is left open where the match is weak. The size entry is marked missing in some rows and otherwise reads once, few, many or a size class.

>-|TRBV19|-|TRBJ2-3
ASSASTTYTQY
>-|TRBV4-3|-|TRBJ2-6
ASSQVGTAGANVLT
>-|TRBV7-7|TRBD2|TRBJ2-5
ASSLGSGSGETQY
>-|TRBV6-6|TRBD1|TRBJ2-7
ASSSTGPYEQY
>-|TRBV5-4|-|TRBJ1-6
ASSLRDKGSPLH
>-|TRBV5-4|TRBD2|TRBJ2-5
ASSLAGGMETQY
>-|TRBV5-3|-|TRBJ1-1
ARSLFVEFEAF
>-|TRBV6-1|-|TRBJ2-5
ASSEITQGKAETQY
>-|TRBV9|-|TRBJ1-4
ASSPYAGGTGKKLF
>-|TRBV15|-|TRBJ1-4
ATQGRERFNEKLF
>-|TRBV30|-|TRBJ1-3
ACETAQGAGNTIY
>-|TRBV5-1|TRBD1|TRBJ1-4
ASSLSPQGASEKLF
>-|TRBV28|TRBD1|TRBJ1-5
ASRQGQRNQPQH
>-|TRBV7-3|-|TRBJ2-5
ASRSAGRNQY
>-|TRBV7-8|TRBD2|TRBJ2-7
ASSPGLAGEQY
>-|TRBV19|-|TRBJ2-5
ASSGGSRETQY
>-|TRBV19|-|TRBJ2-2
ASTSKGGPVGELF
>-|TRBV5-6|TRBD2|TRBJ2-1
ASSPVLAGVFGEQF
>-|TRBV7-2|-|TRBJ1-2
ASSPPQAQNYGYT
>-|TRBV6-5|-|TRBJ2-7
ASSSDRGVREQY
>-|TRBV9|TRBD1|TRBJ2-1
ASSRGAGTAYNEQF
>-|TRBV5-6|-|-
ASSSRVYEQY
>few|TRBV7-8|TRBD2|TRBJ2-3
ASSLTSGGTDTQY
>-|TRBV10-3|TRBD2|TRBJ2-1
AISEHGGGNNEQF
>-|TRBV27|-|TRBJ1-5
ASSGGSGQAPYQPQH
>-|TRBV30|TRBD2|TRBJ2-7
AWSGAGGSYEQY
>-|TRBV6-5|-|TRBJ1-6
ASSRTAPNSPLH
>-|TRBV29-1|-|TRBJ2-1
SVPTGYNEQF
>once|TRBV19|-|TRBJ1-1
ASSIPVNTEAF
>-|TRBV6-1|-|TRBJ1-1
ASSEQGFHTEAF
>-|TRBV5-1|-|TRBJ2-3
ASSLRGRGTDTQY
>-|TRBV19|TRBD1|TRBJ2-5
ASSTRGLETQY
>-|TRBV28|TRBD1|TRBJ1-3
ASSSPWTGAGNTIY
>-|TRBV5-1|TRBD1|TRBJ1-6
ASSRTQGAGALH
>-|TRBV19|TRBD1|TRBJ1-5
ASSITTGDQPQH
>once|TRBV7-9|TRBD1|TRBJ2-7
SSSLQGLSYEQY
>-|TRBV5-6|-|TRBJ1-3
ASSAGSIPRASGNTIY
>-|TRBV19|TRBD1|TRBJ1-4
ASNRGQGASNEKLF
>-|TRBV29-1|-|TRBJ2-2
SVEGGMNTGELF
>-|TRBV7-6|-|TRBJ2-5
ASSRELSYQETQY
>-|TRBV4-3|-|TRBJ1-2
ASSQEVVDYGYT
>once|TRBV28|-|TRBJ2-7
ASSFPGFEQY
>-|TRBV28|-|TRBJ1-2
ASSSTGPFT
>-|TRBV11-2|-|TRBJ2-1
ASSNREGSYYNEQF
>-|TRBV5-4|-|TRBJ2-1
ASSPAPGRLEAEQF
>few|TRBV7-6|-|TRBJ2-1
ASSSLAHEQF
>-|TRBV10-1|TRBD1|TRBJ2-6
ASNCRDRGSGANVLT
>-|TRBV7-2|-|TRBJ2-2
ASLRDKSNTGELF
>-|TRBV21-1|-|TRBJ2-4
ASKKTGGRLKNSQY
>-|TRBV19|-|TRBJ2-6
ASRQTGIEEANVLT
>-|TRBV19|TRBD1|TRBJ2-3
ASSMGQGVTDTQY
>-|TRBV11-2|-|TRBJ2-3
ASSLGRPQGIETDTQY